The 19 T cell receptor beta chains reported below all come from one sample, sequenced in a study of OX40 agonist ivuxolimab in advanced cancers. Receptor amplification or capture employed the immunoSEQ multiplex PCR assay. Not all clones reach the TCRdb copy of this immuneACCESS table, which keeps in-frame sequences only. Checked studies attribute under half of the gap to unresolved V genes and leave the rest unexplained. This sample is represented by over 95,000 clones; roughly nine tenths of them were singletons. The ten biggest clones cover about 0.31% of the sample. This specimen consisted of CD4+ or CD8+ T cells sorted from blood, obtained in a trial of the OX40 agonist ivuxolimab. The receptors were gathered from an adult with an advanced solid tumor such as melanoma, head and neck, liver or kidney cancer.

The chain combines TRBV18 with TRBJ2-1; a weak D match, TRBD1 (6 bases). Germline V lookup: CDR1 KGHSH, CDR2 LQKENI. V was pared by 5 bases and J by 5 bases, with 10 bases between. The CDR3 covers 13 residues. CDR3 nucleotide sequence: TGTGCCAGCTCAAGGGACACTAACAATGAGCAGTTCTTC. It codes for CASSRDTNNEQFF.

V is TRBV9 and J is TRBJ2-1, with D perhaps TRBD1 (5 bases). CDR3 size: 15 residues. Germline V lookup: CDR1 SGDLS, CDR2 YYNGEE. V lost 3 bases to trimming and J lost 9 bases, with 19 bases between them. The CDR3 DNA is TGTGCCAGCAGCGGCAATGGGGCCCCGGAATCTGAGCAGTTCTTC. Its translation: CASSGNGAPESEQFF.

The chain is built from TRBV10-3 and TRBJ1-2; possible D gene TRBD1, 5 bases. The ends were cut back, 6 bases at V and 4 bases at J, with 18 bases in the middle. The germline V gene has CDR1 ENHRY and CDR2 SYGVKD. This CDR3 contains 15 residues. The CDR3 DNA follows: TGTGCCATCAGCACTCAGGGCGACCTCCCCTATGGCTACACCTTC. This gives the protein CAISTQGDLPYGYTF.

CDR3 DNA sequence: TGTGCCACCAGCAGTGGGGAGATGGAGACCCAGTACTTC. Encoded protein: CATSSGEMETQYF. The J gene is TRBJ2-5, the V gene TRBV15, with a weak D call TRBD2 (5 bases). Germline CDR1 reads LNHNV; CDR2 reads YYDKDF (reference sequence). The CDR3 sequence is 13 residues long. Trimming stripped 3 bases from V and 5 bases from J, with 10 bases between.

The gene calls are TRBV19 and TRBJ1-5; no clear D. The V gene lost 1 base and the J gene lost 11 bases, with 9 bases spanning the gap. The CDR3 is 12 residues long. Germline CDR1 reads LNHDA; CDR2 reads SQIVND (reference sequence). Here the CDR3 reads CASSIGLSAQHF. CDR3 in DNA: TGTGCCAGTAGTATAGGACTTTCAGCCCAGCATTTT.

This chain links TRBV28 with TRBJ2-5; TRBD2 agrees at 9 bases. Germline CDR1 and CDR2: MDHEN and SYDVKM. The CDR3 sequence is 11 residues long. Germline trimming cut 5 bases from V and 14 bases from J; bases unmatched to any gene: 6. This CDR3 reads CASSARREGYF. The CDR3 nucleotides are TGTGCCAGCAGTGCGCGGCGGGAGGGCTACTTC.

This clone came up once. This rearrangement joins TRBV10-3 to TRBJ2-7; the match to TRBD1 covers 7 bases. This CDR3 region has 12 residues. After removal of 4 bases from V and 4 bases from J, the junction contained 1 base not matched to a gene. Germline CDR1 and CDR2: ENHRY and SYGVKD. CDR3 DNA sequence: TGTGCCATCAGTGCGACAGGGTACGAGCAGTACTTC. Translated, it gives CAISATGYEQYF.

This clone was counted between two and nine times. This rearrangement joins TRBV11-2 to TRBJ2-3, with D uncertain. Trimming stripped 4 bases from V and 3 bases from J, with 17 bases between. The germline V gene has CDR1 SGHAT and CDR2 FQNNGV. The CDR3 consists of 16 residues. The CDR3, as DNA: TGTGCCAGCAGCTCACAGACTGCCAAGGTGACAGATACGCAGTATTTT. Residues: CASSSQTAKVTDTQYF.

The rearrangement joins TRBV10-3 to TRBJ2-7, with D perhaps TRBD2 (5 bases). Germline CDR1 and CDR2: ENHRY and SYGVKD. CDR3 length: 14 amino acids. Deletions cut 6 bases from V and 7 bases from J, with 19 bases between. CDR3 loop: CAIRGSTARGEQYF. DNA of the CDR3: TGTGCCATCAGGGGATCAACGGCTCGCGGGGAGCAGTACTTC.

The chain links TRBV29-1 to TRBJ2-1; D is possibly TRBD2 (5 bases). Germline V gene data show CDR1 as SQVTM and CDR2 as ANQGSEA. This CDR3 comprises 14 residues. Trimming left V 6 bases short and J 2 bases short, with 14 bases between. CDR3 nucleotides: TGCAGCGTCGCCCGAGGAGCGGCCTACAATGAGCAGTTCTTC. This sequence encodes CSVARGAAYNEQFF.

For the CDR3, the DNA is TGTGCCAGCAGCTTCACAGCCGGCGGGATGAACACTGAAGCTTTCTTT. Translated, it gives CASSFTAGGMNTEAFF. The chain has TRBV11-3 and TRBJ1-1; no firm D call. CDR3 length: 16 amino acids. The V gene's germline CDR1 is SGHNT and CDR2 YENEEA. Between the trimmed V and J ends, which lost 3 bases and 0 bases, there was a span of 14 bases. Supplemented by reference TRBV11-3 and TRBJ1-1, the full variable domain reads EAGVVQSPRYKIIEKKQPVAFWCNPISGHNTLYWYLQNLGQGPELLIRYENEEAVDDSQLPKDRFSAERLKGVDSTLKIQPAELGDSAVYLCASSFTAGGMNTEAFFGQGTRLTVV.

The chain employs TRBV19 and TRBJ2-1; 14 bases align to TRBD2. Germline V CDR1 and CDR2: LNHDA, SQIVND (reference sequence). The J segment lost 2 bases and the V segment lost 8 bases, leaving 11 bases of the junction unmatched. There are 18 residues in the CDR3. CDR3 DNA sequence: TGTGCCAGTGCTACGCCTGGGACTAGCGGGAGTCCCTACAATGAGCAGTTCTTC. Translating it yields CASATPGTSGSPYNEQFF.

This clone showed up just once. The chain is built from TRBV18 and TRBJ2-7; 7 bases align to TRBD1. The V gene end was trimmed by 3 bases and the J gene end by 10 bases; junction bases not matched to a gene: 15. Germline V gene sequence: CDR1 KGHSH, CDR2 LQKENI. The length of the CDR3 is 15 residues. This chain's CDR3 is CASSPPGTAGGGQYF. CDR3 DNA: TGTGCCAGCTCACCCCCCGGGACAGCCGGTGGAGGTCAGTACTTC.

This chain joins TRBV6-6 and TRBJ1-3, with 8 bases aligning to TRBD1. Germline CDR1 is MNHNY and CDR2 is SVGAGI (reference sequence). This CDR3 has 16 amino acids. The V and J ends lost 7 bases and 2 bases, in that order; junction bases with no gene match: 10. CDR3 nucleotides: TGTGCCAGCAATCCGACAGGGGACTACGCTGGAAACACCATATATTTT. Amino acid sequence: CASNPTGDYAGNTIYF.

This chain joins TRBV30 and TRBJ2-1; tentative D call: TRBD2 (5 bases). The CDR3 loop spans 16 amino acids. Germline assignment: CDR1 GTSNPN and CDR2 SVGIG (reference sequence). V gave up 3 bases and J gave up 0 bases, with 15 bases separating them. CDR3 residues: CAWRRPGSGSYNEQFF. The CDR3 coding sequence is TGTGCCTGGAGACGTCCGGGATCAGGCTCCTACAATGAGCAGTTCTTC.

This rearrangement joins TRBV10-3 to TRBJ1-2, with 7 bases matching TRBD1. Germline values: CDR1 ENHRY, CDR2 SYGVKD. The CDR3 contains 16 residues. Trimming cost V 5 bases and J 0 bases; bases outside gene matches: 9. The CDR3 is CAISLTDRVSNYGYTF. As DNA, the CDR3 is TGTGCCATCAGTCTGACCGACAGGGTATCTAACTATGGCTACACCTTC.

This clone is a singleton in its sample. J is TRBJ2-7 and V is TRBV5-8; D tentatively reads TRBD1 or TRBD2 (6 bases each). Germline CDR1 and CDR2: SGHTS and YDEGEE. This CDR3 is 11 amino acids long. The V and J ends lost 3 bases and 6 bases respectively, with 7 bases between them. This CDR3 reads CASSWGAEQYF. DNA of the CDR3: TGTGCCAGCAGCTGGGGGGCCGAGCAGTACTTC.

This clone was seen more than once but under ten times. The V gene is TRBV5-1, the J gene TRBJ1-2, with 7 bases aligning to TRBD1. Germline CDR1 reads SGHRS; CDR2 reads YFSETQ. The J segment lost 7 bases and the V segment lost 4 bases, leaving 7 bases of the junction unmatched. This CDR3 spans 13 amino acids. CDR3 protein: CASSPDRVGGYTF. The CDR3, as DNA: TGCGCCAGCAGCCCAGACAGGGTTGGTGGCTACACCTTC.

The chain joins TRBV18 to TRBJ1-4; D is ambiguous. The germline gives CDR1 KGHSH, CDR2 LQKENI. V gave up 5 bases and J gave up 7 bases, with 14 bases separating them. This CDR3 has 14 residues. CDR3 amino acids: CASSTAGRGEKLFF. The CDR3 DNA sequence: TGTGCCAGCTCAACGGCGGGCCGAGGTGAAAAACTGTTTTTT.